Listed below are T cell receptor beta chains from one sample, sequenced in a study of cytomegalovirus exposure and HLA in healthy donors. The protocol was immunoSEQ multiplex PCR, while the TCRdb copy is restricted to in-frame clones and leaves out a portion. Among approximately 56,000 clones listed, 72% were seen once. The material sequenced was PBMCs. These receptors were taken from a woman aged 45-65 years in good health and CMV-seropositive. Each CDR3 is given with its conserved first and last residue. Each record gives: CDR3 protein, CDR3 DNA, clone size, J gene, V gene, D gene. The D gene is left open where the match is weak. Only some rows state a clone size, as once, few, many or a class for expanded clones.

CASSPRCRSTDTQYF,TGTGCCAGCAGCCCACGTTGCAGAAGCACAGATACGCAGTATTTT,.,TRBJ2-3,TRBV21-1,.
CASSSPFQQGSNTEAFF,TGTGCCAGCAGTTCCCCCTTCCAACAGGGGTCAAACACTGAAGCTTTCTTT,.,TRBJ1-1,TRBV27,TRBD1
CASSFRLEQFF,TGTGCCAGCAGTTTTAGACTCGAGCAGTTCTTC,.,TRBJ2-1,TRBV28,.
CASSKGGDRRKETQYF,TGTGCCAGCAGCAAAGGGGGGGACAGGAGGAAAGAGACCCAGTACTTC,few,TRBJ2-5,TRBV21-1,.
CASTRVDLNQPQHF,TGTGCCAGCACGCGAGTTGACTTAAATCAGCCCCAGCATTTT,once,TRBJ1-5,TRBV27,.
CASSQGQVYGYTF,TGTGCCAGCAGCCAAGGACAGGTCTATGGCTACACCTTC,.,TRBJ1-2,TRBV5-6,TRBD1
CASSSWDRYNTEAFF,TGTGCCAGTAGTAGCTGGGACAGATACAACACTGAAGCTTTCTTT,once,TRBJ1-1,TRBV19,TRBD1
CASSFSSGSPNEQFF,TGCGCCAGCAGCTTCTCTAGCGGGAGTCCCAATGAGCAGTTCTTC,.,TRBJ2-1,TRBV5-1,TRBD2
CASSEGLPYEQYF,TGCGCCAGCAGTGAGGGCCTCCCCTACGAGCAGTACTTC,.,TRBJ2-7,TRBV10-1,.
CASSPLPRGTGELFF,TGTGCCAGCTCACCCCTTCCCAGGGGGACCGGGGAGCTGTTTTTT,.,TRBJ2-2,TRBV18,TRBD1
CASSYSGGSADTQYF,TGTGCCAGCAGTTACAGCGGGGGTAGTGCAGATACGCAGTATTTT,.,TRBJ2-3,TRBV6-5,TRBD2
CAWDRGQDQPQHF,TGTGCCTGGGACAGGGGGCAGGATCAGCCCCAGCATTTT,.,TRBJ1-5,TRBV30,TRBD1
CASTLFGGGYNEQFF,TGTGCCAGCACCCTATTCGGGGGAGGGTACAATGAGCAGTTCTTC,.,TRBJ2-1,TRBV7-2,TRBD2
CASSPGTVKADTQYF,TGTGCCAGCAGTCCAGGGACAGTGAAGGCAGATACGCAGTATTTT,.,TRBJ2-3,TRBV27,TRBD1
CASAFSTSGSEGTQYF,TGCGCCAGCGCCTTCTCCACTAGCGGGAGTGAGGGTACGCAGTATTTT,few,TRBJ2-3,TRBV5-1,TRBD2
CASSQVGAGGYEQYF,TGCGCCAGCAGCCAAGTTGGAGCGGGGGGCTACGAGCAGTACTTC,.,TRBJ2-7,TRBV4-3,TRBD2
CASSATGGLPTDTQYF,TGTGCCAGCAGCGCCACGGGGGGGCTGCCCACAGATACGCAGTATTTT,.,TRBJ2-3,TRBV7-3,TRBD2
CAITTGVNSPLHF,TGTGCCATCACTACAGGGGTTAATTCACCCCTCCACTTT,.,TRBJ1-6,TRBV10-3,TRBD1
CASSFLLAQAQYF,TGTGCCAGCAGCTTTCTCCTGGCCCAGGCGCAGTATTTT,.,TRBJ2-3,TRBV7-2,.
CASSLGGGRALYEQYF,TGTGCCAGCAGCTTAGGAGGGGGCAGGGCTCTTTACGAGCAGTACTTC,.,TRBJ2-7,TRBV7-2,TRBD1
CATSTLRGDTQYF,TGTGCCACCAGCACCCTTCGGGGAGATACGCAGTATTTT,.,TRBJ2-3,TRBV15,.
CASSSDRQRPYGYTF,TGTGCCAGCAGTTCCGATCGACAGAGGCCCTATGGCTACACCTTC,.,TRBJ1-2,TRBV6-1,.
CASSFQGLQGDTQYF,TGCGCCAGCAGCTTTCAGGGTCTTCAGGGGGATACGCAGTATTTT,.,TRBJ2-3,TRBV5-1,.
CASTPGQGYGYTF,TGTGCCAGCACCCCGGGACAGGGCTATGGCTACACCTTC,.,TRBJ1-2,TRBV6-1,TRBD1
CATSRVSSNYGYTF,TGTGCCACCAGCAGAGTTAGTTCTAACTATGGCTACACCTTC,.,TRBJ1-2,TRBV15,.
CASSLNRGHQETQYF,TGTGCCAGCAGCTTAAATCGGGGTCACCAAGAGACCCAGTACTTC,.,TRBJ2-5,TRBV7-8,.
CASSSPGLAAYEQYF,TGTGCCAGCAGTTCCCCCGGACTAGCGGCATACGAGCAGTACTTC,.,TRBJ2-7,TRBV28,TRBD2
CASSYGDTGELFF,TGCGCCAGCAGCTACGGGGACACCGGGGAGCTGTTTTTT,.,TRBJ2-2,TRBV5-1,.
CASSFGPPLEGTQYF,TGTGCCAGCAGCTTTGGGCCCCCGCTTGAGGGTACGCAGTATTTT,.,TRBJ2-3,TRBV5-4,.
CASSPSTRGYGYTF,TGTGCCAGCAGTCCCTCGACTAGGGGCTATGGCTACACCTTC,.,TRBJ1-2,TRBV6-5,.
CASALNRLSGANVLTF,TGTGCCAGCGCCCTCAACCGACTCTCTGGGGCCAACGTCCTGACTTTC,.,TRBJ2-6,TRBV7-9,.
CASSTDKPPGNTIYF,TGTGCCAGCTCAACTGATAAACCCCCGGGAAACACCATATATTTT,.,TRBJ1-3,TRBV18,.
CASSPPTSVEQFF,TGTGCCAGCAGCCCCCCGACTAGCGTAGAGCAGTTCTTC,.,TRBJ2-1,TRBV11-3,TRBD2
CASSSLGGGTDTQYF,TGTGCCAGCAGCTCCCTGGGAGGGGGGACAGATACGCAGTATTTT,.,TRBJ2-3,TRBV7-2,.
CASSLGGLYEQYF,TGTGCCAGCAGCTTAGGTGGACTCTACGAGCAGTACTTC,few,TRBJ2-7,TRBV7-9,.
CASRPTSGRDNEQFF,TGCGCCAGCAGACCTACTAGCGGGCGAGACAATGAGCAGTTCTTC,.,TRBJ2-1,TRBV4-1,TRBD2
CASSFAQGGSPLHF,TGTGCCAGCAGCTTTGCACAGGGCGGTTCACCCCTCCACTTT,.,TRBJ1-6,TRBV11-2,.
CATSRGGHGSSYEQYF,TGTGCCACCAGCAGAGGGGGCCACGGGAGCTCCTACGAGCAGTACTTC,.,TRBJ2-7,TRBV15,.
CATSRDRDSQGEQYF,TGTGCCACCAGCAGAGACCGGGACAGCCAGGGCGAGCAGTACTTC,few,TRBJ2-7,TRBV15,TRBD1
CASGFDLSGSGPALGETQYF,TGTGCTAGTGGTTTTGACTTATCGGGTAGCGGCCCTGCCCTGGGGGAGACCCAGTACTTC,.,TRBJ2-5,TRBV12-5,.
CASSPGTSGGTSTDTQYF,TGTGCCAGCAGCCCAGGGACTAGCGGGGGTACTAGCACAGATACGCAGTATTTT,.,TRBJ2-3,TRBV14,TRBD2
CAWNGDTIQETQYF,TGTGCCTGGAACGGGGACACTATCCAAGAGACCCAGTACTTC,few,TRBJ2-5,TRBV30,.
CASSLGLYNEQFF,TGTGCCAGCAGCTTAGGACTTTACAATGAGCAGTTCTTC,.,TRBJ2-1,TRBV7-8,.